Given below is one T cell receptor beta chain in context. This entry comes from a study of patients and donors after allogeneic stem cell transplantation. TCRdb re-derived calls from the RT-PCR reads in MiXCR, one entry per CDR3 protein. The data hold 150,000 to 200,000 distinct CDR3 sequences, with approximately 31% observed a single time. The CDR3 sequence is 13 residues long. Germline V CDR1 and CDR2: SGHDT, YYEEEE. V lost 4 bases and J lost 6, with 12 bases in between. Sequencing used blood, either unsorted or a sorted T cell fraction (not recorded which). This clonotype was sampled from a human donor who was either an allogeneic HSCT recipient or a stem cell or donor lymphocyte infusion donor (not recorded which). It is not recorded whose cells these are; they may come from a transplant donor. The chain links TRBV5-6 to TRBJ2-3; D not resolved. Here the CDR3 DNA reads TGTGCCAGCAGCCCGACCCCCGGCGATACGCAGTATTTT. Amino acid sequence: CASSPTPGDTQYF.